Listed below are T cell receptor beta chains from one sample, sequenced in a study of CD8 T cells in ankylosing spondylitis. Via MiXCR, TCRdb re-called the 5' RACE reads, giving one row per CDR3 protein. Here the sample spans 450,000 to 550,000 distinct CDR3 sequences, about 5.7% being singletons. Specimen: blood, either unsorted or a sorted T cell fraction (not recorded which). The receptor set was obtained from a male donor with ankylosing spondylitis. Each CDR3 is given with its conserved first and last residue. Fields, in order: clone size, D gene, J gene, V gene, CDR3 protein, CDR3 DNA. D genes are given only for firm matches. The size entry is marked missing in some rows and otherwise reads once, few, many or a size class.

many	-	TRBJ2-7	TRBV7-2	CASSLVEAFSSYEQYF	TGTGCCAGCAGCTTAGTAGAGGCCTTTAGCTCCTACGAGCAGTACTTC
many	TRBD1	TRBJ1-1	TRBV7-8	CASSARDRGSNTEAFF	TGTGCCAGCAGCGCCAGGGACAGGGGTTCGAACACTGAAGCTTTCTTT
many	TRBD1	TRBJ1-2	TRBV9	CASSVGGGGGYTF	TGTGCCAGCAGCGTAGGAGGGGGCGGTGGCTACACCTTC
many	-	TRBJ2-1	TRBV5-1	CASSLDPREASYNEQFF	TGCGCCAGCAGCTTGGATCCCAGGGAGGCGTCCTACAATGAGCAGTTCTTC
many	TRBD1	TRBJ1-4	TRBV29-1	CSVADRGEKLFF	TGCAGCGTTGCGGACAGGGGGGAAAAACTGTTTTTT
many	TRBD1	TRBJ1-4	TRBV6-1	CAGLDRVTEKLFF	TGTGCCGGCCTTGACAGGGTAACGGAAAAACTGTTTTTT
many	-	TRBJ2-7	TRBV4-1	CASSPGRGGEQYF	TGCGCCAGCAGCCCCGGTAGGGGTGGCGAGCAGTACTTC
-	TRBD1	TRBJ2-2	TRBV5-1	CASSLNRGRDTGELFF	TGCGCCAGCAGCTTGAACAGGGGGCGGGACACCGGGGAGCTGTTTTTT
-	TRBD2	TRBJ2-7	TRBV28	CASSFSGSDYEQYF	TGTGCCAGCAGTTTTAGCGGGAGTGATTACGAGCAGTACTTC
many	-	TRBJ2-1	TRBV5-1	CASSLAGFSYNEQFF	TGCGCCAGCAGCTTGGCCGGTTTCTCCTACAATGAGCAGTTCTTC
many	-	TRBJ2-7	TRBV6-2/TRBV6-3	CASSTSPPLTYEQYF	TGTGCCAGCAGTACGAGCCCTCCCCTTACCTACGAGCAGTACTTC
many	TRBD2	TRBJ2-5	TRBV27	CASQDGRYQETQYF	TGTGCCAGCCAGGACGGGAGGTACCAAGAGACCCAGTACTTC
many	-	TRBJ2-3	TRBV20-1	CSAPTGRGTDTQYF	TGCAGTGCCCCCACTGGGAGGGGGACAGATACGCAGTATTTT
many	TRBD2	TRBJ2-1	TRBV4-3	CASSHPLAGAGNEQFF	TGCGCCAGCAGCCACCCTCTAGCGGGAGCAGGCAATGAGCAGTTCTTC
few	-	TRBJ1-1	TRBV18	CASSPPGGANTEAFF	TGTGCCAGCTCACCACCCGGCGGAGCGAACACTGAAGCTTTCTTT
few	-	TRBJ1-1	TRBV18	CASSRSQINTEAFF	TGTGCCAGCTCACGCTCCCAAATTAACACTGAAGCTTTCTTT
many	-	TRBJ2-1	TRBV12-3/TRBV12-4	CASSFGQSVSYNEQFF	TGTGCCAGCAGTTTTGGACAAAGCGTTTCCTACAATGAGCAGTTCTTC
few	-	TRBJ2-7	TRBV4-1	CASSQWGNPGLSYEQYF	TGCGCCAGCAGCCAATGGGGGAATCCGGGCCTCTCCTACGAGCAGTACTTC
many	-	TRBJ2-3	TRBV11-2	CASSLGVGTTDTQYF	TGTGCCAGCAGCTTAGGGGTCGGTACCACAGATACGCAGTATTTT
many	-	TRBJ1-1	TRBV20-1	CSAFNNLNTEAFF	TGCAGTGCCTTTAATAACCTGAACACTGAAGCTTTCTTT
many	-	TRBJ1-2	TRBV10-3	CAIGGHNYGYTF	TGTGCCATCGGGGGGCATAACTATGGCTACACCTTC
many	-	TRBJ1-1	TRBV9	CASSTAGRKNTEAFF	TGTGCCAGCAGCACTGCGGGGCGTAAGAACACTGAAGCTTTCTTT
many	-	TRBJ2-1	TRBV7-2	CASSLRADSYNEQFF	TGTGCCAGCAGCTTAAGGGCCGACTCCTACAATGAGCAGTTCTTC
many	TRBD2	TRBJ2-5	TRBV5-1	CASRFSGLEETQYF	TGCGCCAGCAGATTTAGCGGGTTGGAAGAGACCCAGTACTTC
many	TRBD2	TRBJ2-1	TRBV29-1	CSVEVISGRHSYNEQFF	TGCAGCGTTGAAGTCATTAGCGGGAGGCACTCCTACAATGAGCAGTTCTTC